Reported below is one T cell receptor (beta chain). A single count supports this clone. The antigen it binds to is not known. Base qualities were left out, and no much larger clone turns up one base away. This entry comes from a study of T cells in localized non-small cell lung cancer (dated by TCRdb to 2018 to 2020). For the study in its entirety: The study analyzed T cell repertoires of a few hundred early-stage NSCLC patients, comparing tumors and uninvolved tumor-adjacent lungs. The cohort comprised 236 treatment-naïve NSCLC patients with resected, localized lung tumors. NSCLC patients had a mean age of approximately 72 years, and 129 were male and 85 to 110 female.

Paper-wide results and their limitations: Longer overall survival was associated with higher T cell density in blood, whereas shorter survival was associated with higher clonality in adjacent lung. The highest T cell clonality was observed in uninvolved tumor-adjacent lung, where clonality exceeded that of tumor, suggesting that antigenic responses were more focused in uninvolved tumor-adjacent lung. Of the top 100 tumor clones, a median of roughly 57 were detected in paired uninvolved adjacent lung; under 35 were also among that lung's top 100. Because the study design was exploratory, TCR variables were selected using unadjusted p-values without false-discovery rate correction. Because multi-region sequencing of the tumors was not done, intratumor heterogeneity could not be ruled out.

The immunoSEQ Assay was used to sequence TCR beta CDR3 regions from DNA. Per the original workflow: To compute T cell density, TCR beta template counts were normalized to usable DNA, which was estimated by amplifying housekeeping genes. Richness was estimated with the preseqR package, extrapolating to 400,000 templates for PBMC samples and 120,000 templates for tissue samples. Clonality was calculated as one minus Pielou's evenness. Differential abundance testing on productive amino-acid clonotypes, with a minimum total count of 5 and an alpha of 0.1, was used to identify tissue-enriched TCRs. The Jaccard Index and the Morisita Overlap Index were used to measure how much the repertoires overlapped between compartments. GLIPH grouped TCR beta CDR3s together with public tetramer-defined viral CDR3s, and a viral motif had to include at least three viral sequences and show V-gene enrichment. This immuneACCESS table, as held by TCRdb, lists in-frame sequences with V and J called but not all clones. Of the missing ones, under half trace to an unresolved V gene in checked studies; the others have no known cause. That table furnishes V, J and clone size, whereas the DNA furnished D and trimming. This sample gives approximately 21,000 clones in total; around 90% of them show up just once. About 14% of the sample comes from the top ten.

At diagnosis, tumor, uninvolved tumor-adjacent lung and peripheral blood were collected and then preserved as a mix of FFPE and fresh-frozen material. Blood samples were analyzed as peripheral blood mononuclear cells for TCR repertoire profiling. From cysteine to phenylalanine, the CDR3 is 15 amino acids long. This entry keeps only the CDR3 DNA: 45 bases, framed from base 1. In the germline V gene, CDR1 corresponds to MNHEY and CDR2 to SVGAGI. Here V drops 6 bases and J drops 8 bases, and the junction holds 10 bases not matched to any gene. This clonotype originated in an older male donor with stage I lung adenocarcinoma. This specimen was peripheral blood, taken before any cancer treatment. The chain couples TRBV6-5 to TRBJ1-4, with 9 bases matching TRBD1. DNA sequence: TGTGCCAGCAGATCTAGGACAGGGGAGGGGGAAAAACTGTTTTTT. Its translation reads: CASRSRTGEGEKLFF.